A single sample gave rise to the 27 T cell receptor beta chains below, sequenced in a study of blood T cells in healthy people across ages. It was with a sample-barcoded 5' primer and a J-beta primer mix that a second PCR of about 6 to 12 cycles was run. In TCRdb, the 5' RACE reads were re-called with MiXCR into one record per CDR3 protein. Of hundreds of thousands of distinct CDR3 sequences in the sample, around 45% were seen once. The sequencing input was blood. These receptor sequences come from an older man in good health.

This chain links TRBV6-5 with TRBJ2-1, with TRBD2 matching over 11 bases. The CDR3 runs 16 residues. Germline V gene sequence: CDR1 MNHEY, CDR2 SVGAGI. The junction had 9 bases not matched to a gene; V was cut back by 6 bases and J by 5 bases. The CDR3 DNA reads TGTGCCAGCAGATCTAAGACTAGCGGGGTCAACAATGAGCAGTTCTTC. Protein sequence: CASRSKTSGVNNEQFF.

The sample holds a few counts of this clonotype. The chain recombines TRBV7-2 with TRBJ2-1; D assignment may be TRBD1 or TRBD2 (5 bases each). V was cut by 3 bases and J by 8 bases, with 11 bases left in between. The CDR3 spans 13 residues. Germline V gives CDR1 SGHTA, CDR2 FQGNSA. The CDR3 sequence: CASSLIRDDEQFF. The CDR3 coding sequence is TGTGCCAGCAGCTTGATACGGGACGATGAGCAGTTCTTC.

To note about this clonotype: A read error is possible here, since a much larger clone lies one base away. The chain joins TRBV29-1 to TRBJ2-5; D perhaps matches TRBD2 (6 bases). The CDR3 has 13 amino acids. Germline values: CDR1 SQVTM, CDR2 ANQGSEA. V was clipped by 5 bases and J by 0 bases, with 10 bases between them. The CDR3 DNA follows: TGCAGCGTTTTGGGACTCCACCAAGAGACCCAGTACTTC. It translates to CSVLGLHQETQYF.

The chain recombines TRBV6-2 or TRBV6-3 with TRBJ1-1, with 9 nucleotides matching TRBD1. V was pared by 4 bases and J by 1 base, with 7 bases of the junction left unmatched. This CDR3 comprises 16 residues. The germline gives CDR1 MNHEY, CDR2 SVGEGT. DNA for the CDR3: TGTGCCAGCAGTTTCTACAGGGGGCCGAGGAACACTGAAGCTTTCTTT. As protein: CASSFYRGPRNTEAFF.

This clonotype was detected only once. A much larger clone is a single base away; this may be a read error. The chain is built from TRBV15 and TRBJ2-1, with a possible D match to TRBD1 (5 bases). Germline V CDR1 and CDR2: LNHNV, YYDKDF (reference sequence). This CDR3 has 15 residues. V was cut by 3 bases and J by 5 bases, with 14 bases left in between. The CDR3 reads CATSSRIGVHNEQFF. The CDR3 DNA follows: TGTGCCACCAGCAGCCGGATAGGGGTCCACAATGAGCAGTTCTTC. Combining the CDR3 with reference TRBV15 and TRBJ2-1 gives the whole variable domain DAMVIQNPRYQVTQFGKPVTLSCSQTLNHNVMYWYQQKSSQAPKLLFHYYDKDFNNEADTPDNFQSRRPNTSFCFLDIRSPGLGDTAMYLCATSSRIGVHNEQFFGPGTRLTVL.

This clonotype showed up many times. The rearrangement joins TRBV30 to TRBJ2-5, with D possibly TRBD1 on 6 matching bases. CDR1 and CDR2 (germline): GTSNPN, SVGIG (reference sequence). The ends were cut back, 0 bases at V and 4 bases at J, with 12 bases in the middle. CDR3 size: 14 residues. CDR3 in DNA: TGTGCCTGGAGTGTAGGCCCAGGGGTAGAGACCCAGTACTTC. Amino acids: CAWSVGPGVETQYF. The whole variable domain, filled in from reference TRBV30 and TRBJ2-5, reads SQTIHQWPATLVQPVGSPLSLECTVEGTSNPNLYWYRQAAGRGLQLLFYSVGIGQISSEVPQNLSASRPQDRQFILSSKKLLLSDSGFYLCAWSVGPGVETQYFGPGTRLLVL.

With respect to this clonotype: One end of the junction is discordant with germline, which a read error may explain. The chain's CDR3 is CASSQGQGGKETQYF. The CDR3 coding sequence is TGTGCCAGCAGTCAAGGACAGGGGGGAAAAGAGACTCAGTACTTC. The chain carries TRBV7-8 and TRBJ2-5; 10 bases map to TRBD1. The CDR3 is made up of 15 amino acids. Germline V gene data show CDR1 as SGHVS and CDR2 as FQNEAQ.

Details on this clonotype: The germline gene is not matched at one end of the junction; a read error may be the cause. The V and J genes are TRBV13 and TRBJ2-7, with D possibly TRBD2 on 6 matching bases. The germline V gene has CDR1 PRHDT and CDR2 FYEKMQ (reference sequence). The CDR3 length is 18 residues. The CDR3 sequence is CASSLGGTGAGPYNEQYF. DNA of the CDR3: TGTGCTAGCAGCTTAGGAGGGACGGGAGCCGGACCTTACAATGAGCAGTACTTC.

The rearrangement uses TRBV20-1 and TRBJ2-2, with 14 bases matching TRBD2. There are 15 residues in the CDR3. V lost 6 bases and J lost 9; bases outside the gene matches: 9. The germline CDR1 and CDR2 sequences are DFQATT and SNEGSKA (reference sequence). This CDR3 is CSARGLAGVGRELFF. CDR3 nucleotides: TGCAGTGCCCGGGGACTAGCGGGAGTTGGGCGGGAGCTGTTTTTT.

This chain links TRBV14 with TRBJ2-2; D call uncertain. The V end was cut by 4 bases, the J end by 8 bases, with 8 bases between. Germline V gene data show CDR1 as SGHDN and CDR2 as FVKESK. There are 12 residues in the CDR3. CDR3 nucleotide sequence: TGTGCCAGCAGCCCGTGGGCAGGGGAGCTGTTTTTT. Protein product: CASSPWAGELFF.

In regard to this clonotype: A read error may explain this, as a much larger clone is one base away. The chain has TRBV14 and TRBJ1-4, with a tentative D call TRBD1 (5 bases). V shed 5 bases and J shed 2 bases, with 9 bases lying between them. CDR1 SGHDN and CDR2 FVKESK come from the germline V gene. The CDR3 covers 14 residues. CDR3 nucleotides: TGTGCCAGCAGCGTCCGACAGACTAATGAAAAACTGTTTTTT. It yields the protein CASSVRQTNEKLFF.

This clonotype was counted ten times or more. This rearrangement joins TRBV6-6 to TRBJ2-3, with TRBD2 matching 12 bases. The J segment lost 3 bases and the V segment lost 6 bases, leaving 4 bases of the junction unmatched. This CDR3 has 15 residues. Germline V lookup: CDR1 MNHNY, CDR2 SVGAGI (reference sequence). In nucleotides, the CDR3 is TGTGCCAGCAGATTAACTAGCGGGGGGACAGATACGCAGTATTTT. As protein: CASRLTSGGTDTQYF.

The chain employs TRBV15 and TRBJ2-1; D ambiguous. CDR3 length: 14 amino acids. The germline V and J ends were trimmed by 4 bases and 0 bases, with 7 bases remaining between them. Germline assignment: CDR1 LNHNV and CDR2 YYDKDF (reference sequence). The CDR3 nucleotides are TGTGCCACCAGCAAGGGTGGCTCCTACAATGAGCAGTTCTTC. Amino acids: CATSKGGSYNEQFF.

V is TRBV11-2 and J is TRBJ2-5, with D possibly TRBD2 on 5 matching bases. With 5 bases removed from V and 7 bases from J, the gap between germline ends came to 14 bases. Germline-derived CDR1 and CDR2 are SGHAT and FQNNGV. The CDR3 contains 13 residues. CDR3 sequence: CASSILTEGTQYF. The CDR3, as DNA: TGTGCCAGCAGCATACTCACCGAGGGGACCCAGTACTTC.

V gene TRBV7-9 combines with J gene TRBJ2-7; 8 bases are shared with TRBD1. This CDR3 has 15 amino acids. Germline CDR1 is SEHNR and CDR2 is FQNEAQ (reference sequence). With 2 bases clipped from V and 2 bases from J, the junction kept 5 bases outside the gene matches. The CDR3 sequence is CASSLSSRGPYEQYF. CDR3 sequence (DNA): TGTGCCAGCAGCTTAAGTTCCAGGGGGCCCTACGAGCAGTACTTC.

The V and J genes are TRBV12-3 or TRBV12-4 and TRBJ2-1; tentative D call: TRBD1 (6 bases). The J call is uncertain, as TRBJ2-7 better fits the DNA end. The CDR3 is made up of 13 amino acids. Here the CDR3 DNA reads TGTGCCAGCAGTTCCCGGACAGACAATGAGCAGTACTTC. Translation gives CASSSRTDNEQYF.

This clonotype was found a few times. The CDR3 here is CASIPSAFLHYNEQFF. The CDR3 nucleotides read TGTGCCAGCATTCCCTCCGCTTTCCTTCACTACAATGAGCAGTTCTTC. The chain is built from TRBV28 and TRBJ2-1; D is unresolved. The V gene's germline CDR1 is MDHEN and CDR2 SYDVKM. Trimming took 7 bases from V and 3 from J, leaving 19 bases between them. This CDR3 region has 16 residues.

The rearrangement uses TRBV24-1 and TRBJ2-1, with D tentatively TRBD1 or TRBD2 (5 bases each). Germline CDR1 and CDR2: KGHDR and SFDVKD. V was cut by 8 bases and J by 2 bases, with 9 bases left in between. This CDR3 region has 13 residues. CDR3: CATTGSPYNEQFF. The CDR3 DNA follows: TGTGCCACCACAGGGAGCCCCTACAATGAGCAGTTCTTC.

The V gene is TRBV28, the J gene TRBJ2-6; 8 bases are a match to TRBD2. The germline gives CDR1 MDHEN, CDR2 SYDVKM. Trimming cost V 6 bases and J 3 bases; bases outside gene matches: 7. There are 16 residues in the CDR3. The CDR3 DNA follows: TGTGCCAGCAGCCCCGGGGGGGCGCTTGGGGCCAACGTCCTGACTTTC. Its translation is CASSPGGALGANVLTF.

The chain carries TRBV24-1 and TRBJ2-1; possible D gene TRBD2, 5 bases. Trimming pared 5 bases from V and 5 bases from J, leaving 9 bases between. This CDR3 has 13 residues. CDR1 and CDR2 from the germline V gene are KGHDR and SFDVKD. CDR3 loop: CATSGAGDNEQFF. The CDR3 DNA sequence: TGTGCCACCAGTGGTGCCGGGGACAATGAGCAGTTCTTC.

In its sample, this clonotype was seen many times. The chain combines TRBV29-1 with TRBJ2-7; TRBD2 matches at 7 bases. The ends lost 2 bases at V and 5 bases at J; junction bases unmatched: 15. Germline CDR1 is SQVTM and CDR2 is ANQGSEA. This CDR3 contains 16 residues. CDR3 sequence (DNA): TGCAGCGTTGAATTAGCGGGCTTCCCCGAAGCCAACGAGCAGTACTTC. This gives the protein CSVELAGFPEANEQYF.

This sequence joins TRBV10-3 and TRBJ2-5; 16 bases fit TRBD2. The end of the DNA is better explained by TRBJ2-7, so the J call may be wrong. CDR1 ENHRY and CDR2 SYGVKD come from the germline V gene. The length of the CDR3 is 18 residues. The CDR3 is CAIRTGLAGGPGTYEQYF. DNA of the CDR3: TGTGCCATCAGGACGGGACTAGCGGGAGGGCCCGGGACCTACGAGCAGTACTTC.

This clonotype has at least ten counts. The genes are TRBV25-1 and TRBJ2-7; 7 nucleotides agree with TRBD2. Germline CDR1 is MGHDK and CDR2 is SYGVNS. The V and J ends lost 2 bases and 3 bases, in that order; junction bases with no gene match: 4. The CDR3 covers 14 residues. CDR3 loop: CASSEDGGNYEQYF. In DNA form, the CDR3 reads TGTGCCAGCAGTGAAGACGGGGGGAACTACGAGCAGTACTTC.

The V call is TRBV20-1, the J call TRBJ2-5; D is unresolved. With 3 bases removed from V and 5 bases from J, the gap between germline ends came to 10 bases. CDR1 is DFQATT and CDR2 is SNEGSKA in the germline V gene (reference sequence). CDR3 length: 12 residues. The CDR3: CSASFGVETQYF. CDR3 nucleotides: TGCAGTGCTAGCTTCGGTGTGGAGACCCAGTACTTC.

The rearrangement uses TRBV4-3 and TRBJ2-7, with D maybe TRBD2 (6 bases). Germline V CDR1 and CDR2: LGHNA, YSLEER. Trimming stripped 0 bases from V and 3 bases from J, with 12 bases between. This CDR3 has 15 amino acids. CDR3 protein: CASSQEKGSGYEQYF. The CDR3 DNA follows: TGCGCCAGCAGCCAAGAGAAAGGTAGCGGCTACGAGCAGTACTTC.

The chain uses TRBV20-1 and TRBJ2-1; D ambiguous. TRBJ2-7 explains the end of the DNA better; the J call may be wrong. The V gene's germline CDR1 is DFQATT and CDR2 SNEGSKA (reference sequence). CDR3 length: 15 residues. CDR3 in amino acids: CSAPVPDMTYNEQYF. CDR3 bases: TGCAGTGCTCCTGTCCCCGACATGACCTACAATGAGCAGTACTTC.

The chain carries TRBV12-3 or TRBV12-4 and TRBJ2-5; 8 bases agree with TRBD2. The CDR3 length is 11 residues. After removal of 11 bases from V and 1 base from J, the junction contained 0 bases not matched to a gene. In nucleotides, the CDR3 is TGTGCCGCGGGGGGCCAAGAGACCCAGTACTTC. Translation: CAAGGQETQYF.